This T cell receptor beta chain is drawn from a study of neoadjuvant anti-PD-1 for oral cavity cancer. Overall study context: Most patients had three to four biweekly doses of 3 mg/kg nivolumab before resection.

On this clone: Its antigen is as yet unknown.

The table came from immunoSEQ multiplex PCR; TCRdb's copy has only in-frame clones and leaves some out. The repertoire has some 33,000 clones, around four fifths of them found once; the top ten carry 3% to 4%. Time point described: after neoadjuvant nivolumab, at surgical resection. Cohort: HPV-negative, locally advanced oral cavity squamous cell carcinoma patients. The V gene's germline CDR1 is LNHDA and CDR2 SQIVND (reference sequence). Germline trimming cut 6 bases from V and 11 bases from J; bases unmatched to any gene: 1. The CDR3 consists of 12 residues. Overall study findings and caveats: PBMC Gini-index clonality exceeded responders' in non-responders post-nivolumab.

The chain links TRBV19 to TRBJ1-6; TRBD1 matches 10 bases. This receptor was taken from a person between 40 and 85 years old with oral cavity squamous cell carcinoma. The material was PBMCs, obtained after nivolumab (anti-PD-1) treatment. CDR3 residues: CASRGQGTPLHF. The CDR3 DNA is TGTGCCAGTAGGGGACAGGGGACACCCCTCCACTTT. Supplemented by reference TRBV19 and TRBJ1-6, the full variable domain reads DGGITQSPKYLFRKEGQNVTLSCEQNLNHDAMYWYRQDPGQGLRLIYYSQIVNDFQKGDIAEGYSVSREKKESFPLTVTSAQKNPTAFYLCASRGQGTPLHFGNGTRLTVT.